These 24 T cell receptor beta chains were all obtained from the same sample, sequenced in a study of T cells in Graves' hyperthyroidism and ophthalmopathy. Amplification of TCR beta CDR3 regions used RNA as the template. The HTBI set primed first-round TCR CDR3 RT-PCR. TCRdb used MiXCR to reprocess the multiplex PCR reads, holding one entry per CDR3 protein. The sample lists hundreds of thousands of distinct CDR3 sequences; more than 15% were seen once. Source material: blood. The receptors derive from a woman aged 40 to 50 with Graves' ophthalmopathy.

This clonotype appeared a few times. This sequence joins TRBV5-1 and TRBJ1-1; 9 bases are a match to TRBD1. Germline V gives CDR1 SGHRS, CDR2 YFSETQ. V gave up 6 bases and J gave up 3 bases; unmatched junction bases: 6. This CDR3 spans 14 amino acids. This chain's CDR3 is CASKQGALDTEAFF. CDR3 coding DNA: TGCGCCAGCAAACAGGGGGCCCTGGACACTGAAGCTTTCTTT.

As regards this clonotype: Since a much larger clone is just one base distant, this may be a read error. The CDR3, as DNA: TGCGCCAGCAGCTTGGCAAGCGGGGGGGCCCTAGATGAGCAGTTCTTC. Residues: CASSLASGGALDEQFF. The chain employs TRBV5-1 and TRBJ2-1; TRBD2 aligns across 10 bases. V lost 0 bases and J lost 8; bases outside the gene matches: 8. Germline CDR1 reads SGHRS; CDR2 reads YFSETQ. This CDR3 is 16 amino acids long.

This clonotype was recorded at least ten times. The V call is TRBV2, the J call TRBJ2-1; D not certain. CDR3 size: 13 residues. Germline lookup yields CDR1 SNHLY and CDR2 FYNNEI. Trimming pared 5 bases from V and 2 bases from J, leaving 7 bases between. In nucleotides, the CDR3 is TGTGCCAGCAGTCCTTTTCCCTACAATGAGCAGTTCTTC. Translation: CASSPFPYNEQFF.

This clonotype was observed many times. DNA of the CDR3: TGTGCCAGCTCACTCATAGGGGCGGGGACTGAAGCTTTCTTT. Protein product: CASSLIGAGTEAFF. This sequence joins TRBV18 and TRBJ1-1; weak D call: TRBD1 (5 bases). Germline CDR1 reads KGHSH; CDR2 reads LQKENI. The CDR3 totals 14 residues. Trimming shortened V by 4 bases and J by 5 bases, and 14 bases separated the two germline ends.

In its sample, this clonotype was seen many times. J is TRBJ1-2 and V is TRBV11-2; D might be TRBD1 (6 bases). CDR3 length: 14 amino acids. Germline assignment: CDR1 SGHAT and CDR2 FQNNGV. V dropped 3 bases and J dropped 4 bases, with 12 bases sitting between them. CDR3 sequence reads: CASSFSDSLYGYTF. CDR3 nucleotides: TGTGCCAGCAGCTTCTCGGACAGCCTCTATGGCTACACCTTC.

In this sample, this clonotype turned up once. This chain uses TRBV20-1 with TRBJ1-5; possible D gene TRBD1, 5 bases. Germline-derived CDR1 and CDR2 are DFQATT and SNEGSKA (reference sequence). The CDR3 runs to 12 residues. V was cut by 2 bases and J by 12 bases, with 14 bases left in between. CDR3 protein: CSARTGGGDQHF. The CDR3, as DNA: TGCAGTGCTAGAACGGGGGGGGGGGACCAGCATTTT.

Note on this clonotype: This clone may be a read error of a much larger clone one base away. The chain couples TRBV3-1 to TRBJ1-6; 7 bases are shared with TRBD1. The V and J ends lost 7 bases and 1 base, in that order; junction bases with no gene match: 10. The CDR3 is 17 residues long. Germline V gene data show CDR1 as LGHDT and CDR2 as YNNKEL (reference sequence). The CDR3 region has the DNA TGTGCCAGCAACCATCAGGGGGTAGGATCCTATAATTCACCCCTCCACTTT. Protein sequence: CASNHQGVGSYNSPLHF. Variable domain in full (rest from reference TRBV3-1 and TRBJ1-6): DTAVSQTPKYLVTQMGNDKSIKCEQNLGHDTMYWYKQDSKKFLKIMFSYNNKELIINETVPNRFSPKSPDKAHLNLHINSLELGDSAVYFCASNHQGVGSYNSPLHFGNGTRLTVT.

Of note for this clonotype: With a much larger clone just one base away, this may be a read error. The rearrangement links TRBV11-2 to TRBJ2-3; 9 nucleotides align to TRBD2. V lost 3 bases to trimming and J lost 8 bases; unmatched junction nucleotides: 6. This CDR3 has 14 amino acids. The germline V gene encodes CDR1 SGHAT and CDR2 FQNNGV. The CDR3 coding sequence is TGTGCCAGCAGCTTGGCGGGGGGGGCAGTTACGCAGTATTTT. This encodes CASSLAGGAVTQYF.

This clonotype was seen repeatedly, ten times or more. V usage is TRBV7-2 and J usage is TRBJ2-1; TRBD2 matches 11 bases. The CDR3 spans 13 residues. Germline V gene lookup returns CDR1 SGHTA and CDR2 FQGNSA. Germline trimming cut 6 bases from V and 9 bases from J; bases unmatched to any gene: 4. The CDR3 bases are TGTGCCAGCAGACTAGCGGGAGAAGGTGAGCAGTTCTTC. Protein: CASRLAGEGEQFF.

This chain uses TRBV6-1 with TRBJ2-2; possibly TRBD1 or TRBD2 for D (5 bases each). CDR1 and CDR2 from the germline V gene are MNHNS and SASEGT. V gave up 11 bases and J gave up 1 base, with 14 bases separating them. There are 14 residues in the CDR3. The CDR3 nucleotides are TGTGCCGGACGGGATACAGGGAACACCGGGGAGCTGTTTTTT. Translation: CAGRDTGNTGELFF.

The V call is TRBV5-1, the J call TRBJ2-3, with a possible D match to TRBD2 (6 bases). Per the germline V gene, CDR1 is SGHRS and CDR2 is YFSETQ. V lost 6 bases, J lost 0 bases, and 17 bases lay in between. The length of the CDR3 is 16 residues. CDR3 coding DNA: TGCGCCAGCACTCGAAATGCGGGGACTAGCACAGATACGCAGTATTTT. Translating it yields CASTRNAGTSTDTQYF.

This clonotype was counted at least ten times. The chain couples TRBV11-2 to TRBJ1-2; D unresolved. V was shortened by 1 base and J by 8 bases, with 11 bases between the two germline ends. CDR3 length equals 13 residues. Germline assignment: CDR1 SGHAT and CDR2 FQNNGV. The CDR3 DNA is TGTGCCAGCAGCTTAGGTCAGCTAGACGGCTACACCTTC. Translation gives CASSLGQLDGYTF.

V usage is TRBV20-1 and J usage is TRBJ2-7; weak D call: TRBD2 (5 bases). Germline assignment: CDR1 DFQATT and CDR2 SNEGSKA (reference sequence). The length of the CDR3 is 12 residues. V lost 6 bases to trimming and J lost 2 bases, with 11 bases between them. In DNA form, the CDR3 reads TGCAGTGCAGAGGGCCCTGCCTACGAGCAGTACTTC. This gives the protein CSAEGPAYEQYF.

This clonotype has more than one count but fewer than ten. The chain is built from TRBV15 and TRBJ1-4, with no clear D. This CDR3 spans 15 amino acids. The germline V gene encodes CDR1 LNHNV and CDR2 YYDKDF (reference sequence). Trimming cost V 3 bases and J 0 bases, with 8 bases left between them. The CDR3 sequence: CATSSALSTNEKLFF. CDR3 bases: TGTGCCACCAGCAGCGCGCTGTCAACTAATGAAAAACTGTTTTTT.

This clonotype occurred many times. V and J are TRBV7-8 and TRBJ2-5, with D hard to call. The length of the CDR3 is 15 residues. The germline V and J ends were trimmed by 8 bases and 5 bases, with 21 bases remaining between them. The germline CDR1 and CDR2 sequences are SGHVS and FQNEAQ. The chain's CDR3 is CASDHDVGRGETQYF. Here the CDR3 DNA reads TGTGCCAGCGACCACGACGTCGGACGAGGCGAGACCCAGTACTTC.

The rearrangement links TRBV6-4 to TRBJ2-3, with D possibly matching TRBD1 (6 bases). This CDR3 spans 14 amino acids. Per germline, CDR1 MRHNA and CDR2 SNTAGT. The V end was cut by 4 bases, the J end by 2 bases, with 10 bases between. CDR3 nucleotides: TGTGCCAGCAGTGTAAACAGGGCCACAGATACGCAGTATTTT. Its translation is CASSVNRATDTQYF.

In its sample, this clonotype was seen many times. The chain employs TRBV3-1 and TRBJ1-6; the D is unclear. Trimming took 1 base from V and 8 from J, leaving 15 bases between them. Germline CDR1 LGHDT, CDR2 YNNKEL (reference sequence). This CDR3 region has 16 residues. The CDR3 DNA is TGTGCCAGCAGCCAAGCCCTCGGGAGTCGGGATTCACCCCTCCACTTT. It specifies CASSQALGSRDSPLHF.

This clonotype was detected a few times. This rearrangement joins TRBV24-1 to TRBJ2-2; D is possibly TRBD2 (5 bases). The CDR3 consists of 15 residues. The V end was cut by 4 bases, the J end by 4 bases, with 12 bases between. Per the germline V gene, CDR1 is KGHDR and CDR2 is SFDVKD. The CDR3 DNA reads as TGTGCCACCAGTGAAAAAGCGGTCCTCACCGGGGAGCTGTTTTTT. As protein: CATSEKAVLTGELFF.

This clonotype was detected a few times. The chain joins TRBV9 to TRBJ2-2; D is perhaps TRBD1 or TRBD2 (5 bases each). Trimming removed 3 bases at V and 5 bases at J, with 14 bases between. The CDR3 covers 15 residues. In germline, CDR1 is SGDLS, CDR2 YYNGEE. The CDR3 is CASSGLLGGTGELFF. In DNA, the CDR3 is TGTGCCAGCAGCGGGCTCCTTGGGGGAACCGGGGAGCTGTTTTTT.

This clonotype was picked up many times. V usage is TRBV5-5 and J usage is TRBJ1-1; no reliable D call. Germline assignment: CDR1 SGHKS and CDR2 YYEKEE (reference sequence). There are 15 residues in the CDR3. Trimming left V 2 bases short and J 1 base short, with 12 bases between. The CDR3 is CASSFYQDANTEAFF. The CDR3 DNA reads as TGTGCCAGCAGCTTTTATCAGGATGCGAACACTGAAGCTTTCTTT.

Of note for this clonotype: A much bigger clone sits one base away, suggesting this may be a read error. The rearrangement links TRBV12-3 or TRBV12-4 to TRBJ2-7; 10 bases agree with TRBD1. TRBJ2-1 explains the end of the DNA better; the J call may be wrong. The CDR3 covers 14 residues. CDR3 sequence reads: CASRQGQGPYEQFF. The CDR3 DNA follows: TGTGCCAGCAGACAGGGACAGGGGCCCTACGAGCAGTTCTTC.

The chain is built from TRBV12-5 and TRBJ1-5, with a tentative D call TRBD1 (6 bases). Trimming pared 6 bases from V and 9 bases from J, leaving 15 bases between. This CDR3 spans 13 amino acids. Germline lookup yields CDR1 LGHNT and CDR2 FRNRAP. CDR3 sequence reads: CASGQGLFWPQHF. The CDR3 bases are TGTGCTAGTGGACAGGGACTTTTTTGGCCCCAGCATTTT.

This clonotype was seen more than once but under ten times. This rearrangement joins TRBV7-2 to TRBJ2-3; 9 nucleotides match TRBD2. Trimming took 1 base from V and 3 from J; bases not matched to a gene: 8. This CDR3 contains 17 residues. The germline gives CDR1 SGHTA, CDR2 FQGNSA. The CDR3 loop reads CASSLVGAGGPTDTQYF. The DNA for the CDR3 is TGTGCCAGCAGCTTAGTGGGGGCGGGAGGGCCGACAGATACGCAGTATTTT.

This clonotype was picked up many times. This sequence joins TRBV7-9 and TRBJ2-7; 9 bases match TRBD2. Germline trimming cut 5 bases from V and 7 bases from J; bases unmatched to any gene: 12. This CDR3 is 15 amino acids long. CDR1 and CDR2 from the germline V gene are SEHNR and FQNEAQ (reference sequence). Here the CDR3 DNA reads TGTGCCAGCAGCCTAGGGGTAGCGGGAGTTGTTGAGCAGTACTTC. It codes for CASSLGVAGVVEQYF.